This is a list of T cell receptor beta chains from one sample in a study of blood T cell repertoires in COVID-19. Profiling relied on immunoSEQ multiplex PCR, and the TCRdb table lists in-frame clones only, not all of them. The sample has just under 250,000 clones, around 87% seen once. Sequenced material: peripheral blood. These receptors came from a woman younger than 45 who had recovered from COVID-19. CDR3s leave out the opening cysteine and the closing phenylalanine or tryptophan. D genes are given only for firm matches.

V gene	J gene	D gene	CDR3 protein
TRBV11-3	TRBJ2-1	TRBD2	ASSLRGASNEQF
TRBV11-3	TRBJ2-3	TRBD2	ASSSGGGNPDTQY
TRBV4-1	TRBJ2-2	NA	ASSQVSGTGELF
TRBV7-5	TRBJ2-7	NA	VRSLDHRRGSSYEQY
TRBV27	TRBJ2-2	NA	ASRQGNTGELF
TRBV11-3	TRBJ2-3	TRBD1	ASSLGQGLTDTQY
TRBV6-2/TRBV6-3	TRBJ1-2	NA	ASSRQNYGYT
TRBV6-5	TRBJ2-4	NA	ASSYTPGLAKNIQY
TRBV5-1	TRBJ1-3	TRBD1	ASSIQGKTGNTIY
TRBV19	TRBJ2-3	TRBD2	ASSSSGGDDTQY
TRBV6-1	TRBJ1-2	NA	ASSERGIRGYT
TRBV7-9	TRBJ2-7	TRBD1	ASSNPSGQDPYEQY
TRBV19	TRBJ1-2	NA	ASSIAQSYGYT
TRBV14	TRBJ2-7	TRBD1	ASSLYEGTGKSSYEQY
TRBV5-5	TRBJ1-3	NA	ASSPRDGFESGNTIY
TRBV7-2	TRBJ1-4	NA	ASSERRREKLF
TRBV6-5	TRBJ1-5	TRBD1	ASSPDRGYEPQH
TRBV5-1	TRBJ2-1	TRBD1	ASSSDRVSSYNEQF
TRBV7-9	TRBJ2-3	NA	ASFREEDTQY